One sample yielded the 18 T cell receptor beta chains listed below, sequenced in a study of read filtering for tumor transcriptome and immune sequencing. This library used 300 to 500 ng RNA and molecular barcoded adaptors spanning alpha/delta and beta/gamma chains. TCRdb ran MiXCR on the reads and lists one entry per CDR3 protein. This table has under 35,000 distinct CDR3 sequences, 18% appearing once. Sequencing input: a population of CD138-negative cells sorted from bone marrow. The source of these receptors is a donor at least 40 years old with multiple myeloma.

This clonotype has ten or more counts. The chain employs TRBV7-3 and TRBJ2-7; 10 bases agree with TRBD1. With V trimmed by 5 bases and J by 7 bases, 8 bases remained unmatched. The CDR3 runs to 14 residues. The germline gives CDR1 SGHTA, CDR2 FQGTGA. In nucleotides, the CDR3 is TGTGCCAGCAGCCTCGGGACAGGGGTGGAGGAGCAGTACTTC. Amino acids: CASSLGTGVEEQYF.

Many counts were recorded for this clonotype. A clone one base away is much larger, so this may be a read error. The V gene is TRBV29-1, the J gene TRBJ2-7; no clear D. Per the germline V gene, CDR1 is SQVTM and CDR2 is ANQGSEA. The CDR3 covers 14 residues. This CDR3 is CSVEVNKISYVQYF. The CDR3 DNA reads TGCAGCGTTGAAGTGAACAAGATCTCCTACGTGCAGTACTTC.

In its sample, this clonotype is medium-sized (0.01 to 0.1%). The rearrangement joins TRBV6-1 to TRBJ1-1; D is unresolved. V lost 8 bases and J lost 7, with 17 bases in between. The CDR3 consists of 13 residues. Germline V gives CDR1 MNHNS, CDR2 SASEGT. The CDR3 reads CASQEAIRSEAFF. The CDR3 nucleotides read TGTGCCAGCCAAGAAGCTATCCGGAGTGAAGCTTTCTTT.

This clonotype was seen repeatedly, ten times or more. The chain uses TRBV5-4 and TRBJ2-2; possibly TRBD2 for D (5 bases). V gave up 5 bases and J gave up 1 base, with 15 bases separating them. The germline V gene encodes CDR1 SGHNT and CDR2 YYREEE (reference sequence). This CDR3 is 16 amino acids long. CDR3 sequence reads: CASRVASRRNTGELFF. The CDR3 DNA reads TGTGCCAGCAGGGTAGCGAGCAGACGGAACACCGGGGAGCTGTTTTTT.

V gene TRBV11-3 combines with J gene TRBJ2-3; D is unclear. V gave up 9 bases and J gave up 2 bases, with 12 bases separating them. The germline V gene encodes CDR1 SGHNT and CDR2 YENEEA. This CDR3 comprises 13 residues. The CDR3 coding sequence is TGTGCCAGTGCAACACGGAACACAGATACGCAGTATTTT. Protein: CASATRNTDTQYF. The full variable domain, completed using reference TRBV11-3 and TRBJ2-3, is EAGVVQSPRYKIIEKKQPVAFWCNPISGHNTLYWYLQNLGQGPELLIRYENEEAVDDSQLPKDRFSAERLKGVDSTLKIQPAELGDSAVYLCASATRNTDTQYFGPGTRLTVL.

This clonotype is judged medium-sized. CDR3 sequence (DNA): TGTGCCAGCAGTTTCACAGGGCTCAATGCTGACGAGCAGTACTTC. It yields the protein CASSFTGLNADEQYF. This chain uses TRBV27 with TRBJ2-7, with D possibly matching TRBD1 (6 bases). The CDR3 is 15 residues long. Germline V CDR1 and CDR2: MNHEY, SMNVEV (reference sequence). V shed 3 bases and J shed 5 bases, with 17 bases lying between them.

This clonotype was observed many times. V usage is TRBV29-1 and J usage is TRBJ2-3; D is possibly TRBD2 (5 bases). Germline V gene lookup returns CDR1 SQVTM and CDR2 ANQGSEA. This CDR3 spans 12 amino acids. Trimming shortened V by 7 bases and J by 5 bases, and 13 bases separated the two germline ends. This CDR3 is CSAAEGVDTQYF. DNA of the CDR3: TGCAGCGCGGCCGAGGGAGTAGATACGCAGTATTTT.

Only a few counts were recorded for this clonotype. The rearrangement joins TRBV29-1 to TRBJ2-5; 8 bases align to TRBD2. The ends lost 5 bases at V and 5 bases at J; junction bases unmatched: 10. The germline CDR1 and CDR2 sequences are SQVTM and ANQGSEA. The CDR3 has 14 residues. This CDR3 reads CSVQSGGAGETQYF. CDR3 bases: TGCAGCGTTCAATCGGGGGGGGCGGGGGAGACCCAGTACTTC.

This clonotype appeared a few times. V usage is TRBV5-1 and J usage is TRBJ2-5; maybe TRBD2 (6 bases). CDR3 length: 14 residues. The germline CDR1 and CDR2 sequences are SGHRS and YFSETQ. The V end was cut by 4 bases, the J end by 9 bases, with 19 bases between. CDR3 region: CASSPTVAGEAQYF. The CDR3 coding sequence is TGCGCCAGCAGCCCCACCGTTGCTGGGGAGGCCCAGTACTTC.

In DNA, the CDR3 is TGTGCCAGCATTTTTTTGGGGGATCAAGAGACCCAGTACTTC. Its protein is CASIFLGDQETQYF. The gene calls are TRBV12-3 or TRBV12-4 and TRBJ2-5; D is possibly TRBD1 or TRBD2 (5 bases each). The germline V and J ends were trimmed by 7 bases and 2 bases, with 14 bases remaining between them. This CDR3 is built from 14 residues.

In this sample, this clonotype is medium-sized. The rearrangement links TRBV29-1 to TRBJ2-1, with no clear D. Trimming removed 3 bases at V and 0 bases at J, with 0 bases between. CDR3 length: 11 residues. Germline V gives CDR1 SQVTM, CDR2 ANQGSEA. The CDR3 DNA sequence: TGCAGCGTTGACTCCTACAATGAGCAGTTCTTC. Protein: CSVDSYNEQFF.

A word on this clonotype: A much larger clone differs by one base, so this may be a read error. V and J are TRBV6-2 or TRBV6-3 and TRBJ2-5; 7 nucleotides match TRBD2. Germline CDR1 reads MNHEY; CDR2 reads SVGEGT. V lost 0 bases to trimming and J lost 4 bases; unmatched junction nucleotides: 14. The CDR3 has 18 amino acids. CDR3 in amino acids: CASSYSIVSSGNLETQYF. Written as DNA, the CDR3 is TGTGCCAGCAGTTACTCGATTGTGTCTAGCGGAAATCTAGAGACCCAGTACTTC.

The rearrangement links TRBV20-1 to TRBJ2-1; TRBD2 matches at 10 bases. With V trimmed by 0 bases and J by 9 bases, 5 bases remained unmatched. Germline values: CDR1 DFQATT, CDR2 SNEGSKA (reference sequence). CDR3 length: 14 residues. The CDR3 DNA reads TGCAGTGCTAGAGATGGGCTAGCGGGAGTTGAGCAGTTCTTC. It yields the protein CSARDGLAGVEQFF.

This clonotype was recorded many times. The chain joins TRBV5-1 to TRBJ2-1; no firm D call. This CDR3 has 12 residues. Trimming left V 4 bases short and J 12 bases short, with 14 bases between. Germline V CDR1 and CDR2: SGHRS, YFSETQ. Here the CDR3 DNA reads TGCGCCAGCAGCCAAAATTTTGAACGGCAGTTCTTC. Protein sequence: CASSQNFERQFF.

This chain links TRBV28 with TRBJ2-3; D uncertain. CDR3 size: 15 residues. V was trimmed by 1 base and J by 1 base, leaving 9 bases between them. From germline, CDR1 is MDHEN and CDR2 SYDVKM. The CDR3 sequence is CASSLSPSRTDTQYF. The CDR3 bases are TGTGCCAGCAGTTTATCTCCGTCCCGCACAGATACGCAGTATTTT.

The CDR3 DNA is TGTGCCAGCAATCCAGCGGGGAACACCGGGGAGCTGTTTTTT. It yields the protein CASNPAGNTGELFF. The chain carries TRBV2 and TRBJ2-2; D is perhaps TRBD2 (6 bases). Germline lookup yields CDR1 SNHLY and CDR2 FYNNEI. This CDR3 has 14 residues. Deletions cut 7 bases from V and 1 base from J, with 10 bases between.

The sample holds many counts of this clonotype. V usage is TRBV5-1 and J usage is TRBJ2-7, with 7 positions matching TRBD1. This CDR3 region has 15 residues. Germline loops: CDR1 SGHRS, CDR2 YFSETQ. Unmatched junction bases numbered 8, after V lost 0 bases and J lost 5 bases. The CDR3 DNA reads TGCGCCAGCAGCTTGGGTGGGACAGTGAACCACGAGCAGTACTTC. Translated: CASSLGGTVNHEQYF.

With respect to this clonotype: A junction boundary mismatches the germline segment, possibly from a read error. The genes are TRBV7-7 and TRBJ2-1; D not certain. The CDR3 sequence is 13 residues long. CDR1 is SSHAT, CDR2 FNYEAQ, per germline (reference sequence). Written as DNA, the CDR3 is TGTGTTAGCAGCCAAGGCCAAAACAATGAGCCGTTCTTC. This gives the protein CVSSQGQNNEPFF.